Reported below is one T cell receptor (beta chain). Antigen specificity is unknown. TCRdb processed the 5' RACE reads anew with MiXCR; each CDR3 protein has one entry. The sample carries some 590,000 distinct CDR3 sequences, approximately 10% recorded once. The data were taken from a study of identical twins. Germline V gives CDR1 SGHRS, CDR2 YFSETQ. The CDR3 runs 16 residues. V was clipped by 0 bases and J by 2 bases; unmatched bases: 8. General study results and limits: Out-of-frame TCR alpha sharing observed in monozygotic twins exceeded model estimates. With abundant cord blood beta clonotypes, insertions were fewer; memory repertoires showed no such pattern.

This same sample was also taken into another study, of yellow fever vaccine responses in identical twins.

The material sequenced was PBMCs. This clonotype was obtained from a woman under 30 in good health. This chain links TRBV5-1 with TRBJ2-7; 7 bases match TRBD1. DNA of the CDR3: TGCGCCAGCAGCTTGGTAGACAGGGTGTCTCCCTACGAGCAGTACTTC. Translating it yields CASSLVDRVSPYEQYF.